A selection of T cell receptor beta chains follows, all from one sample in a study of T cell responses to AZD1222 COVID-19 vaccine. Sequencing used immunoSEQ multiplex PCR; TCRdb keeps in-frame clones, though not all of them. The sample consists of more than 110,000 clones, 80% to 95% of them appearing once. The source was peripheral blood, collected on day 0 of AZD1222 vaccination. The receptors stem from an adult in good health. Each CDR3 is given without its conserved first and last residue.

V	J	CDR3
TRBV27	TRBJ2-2	ASSAGGEGTTGELF
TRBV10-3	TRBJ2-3	AIGLQGATDTQY
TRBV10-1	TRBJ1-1	ASSDGTMNTEAF
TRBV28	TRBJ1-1	ASRTMGQFWVPPRLNTEAF
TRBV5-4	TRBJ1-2	ASSAPFRRGDDGYT
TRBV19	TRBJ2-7	ASSIEEGFYEQY
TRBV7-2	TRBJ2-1	ASSLVRGRAGDEQF
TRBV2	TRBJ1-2	ASRPDGYGYT
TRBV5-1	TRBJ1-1	ASSLSAGSGTEAF
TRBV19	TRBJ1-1	ASSLNRDPNTEAF
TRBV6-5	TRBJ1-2	ASSYVEHAPGYT
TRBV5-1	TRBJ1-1	ASSLVGGVSTEAF
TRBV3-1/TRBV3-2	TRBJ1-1	ASSHGNTEAF
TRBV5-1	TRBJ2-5	ASRIGAIQETQY
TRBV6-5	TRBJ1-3	ASTQRAGWDTIY
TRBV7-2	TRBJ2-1	ASSPGLAFTHSYNEQF
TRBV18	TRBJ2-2	ASSLTTSTGELF
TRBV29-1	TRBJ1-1	SVGTLGSEAF
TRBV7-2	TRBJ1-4	ASSLVETGGRNEKLF
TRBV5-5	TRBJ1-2	ASSPAFSDPYGYT
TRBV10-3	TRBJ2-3	ATAGGGTDTQY
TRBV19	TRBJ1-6	ASRGPGQSLSPLH
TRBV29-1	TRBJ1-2	SVRTGGGYGYT
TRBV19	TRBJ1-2	ASSIDYSLNYGYT
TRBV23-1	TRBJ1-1	ASSLADTEAF
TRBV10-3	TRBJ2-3	AISADRDTDTQY
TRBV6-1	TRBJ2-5	ASSEGRETQY
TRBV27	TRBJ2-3	ASSSTSRTIRTDTQY
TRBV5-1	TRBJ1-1	ASSLDGMNTEAF
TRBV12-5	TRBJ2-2	ASGPDYTGELF
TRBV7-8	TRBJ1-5	ASSLRGGGHDQPQH
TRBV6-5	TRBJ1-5	ASSPGRRSNQPQH
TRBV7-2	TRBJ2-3	ASSTSGRRSTDTQY
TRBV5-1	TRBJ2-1	ASSLWTSGTYNEQF
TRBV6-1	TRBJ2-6	ASSEQLSGANVLT
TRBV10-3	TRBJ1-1	AISDRVGMNTEAF
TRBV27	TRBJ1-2	ASSPPGQGGYT
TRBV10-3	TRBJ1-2	AIRTGEGYGYT
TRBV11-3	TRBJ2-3	ASSPLGGTDTQY